These 10 T cell receptor beta chains originate from one sample sequenced in a study of PD-L1 blockade in urothelial cancer. Assay: immunoSEQ multiplex PCR; the TCRdb copy retains only in-frame clones and omits some. The data hold 70,000 or so clones, with 84% observed a single time. The sequences come from PBMCs, collected around atezolizumab (anti-PD-L1) treatment. These receptors originate from a man between 65 and 85 years old with urothelial cancer.

This chain connects TRBV28 to TRBJ1-1; 9 bases fit TRBD1. Germline V CDR1 and CDR2: MDHEN, SYDVKM. This CDR3 has 17 residues. V gave up 2 bases and J gave up 1 base; unmatched junction bases: 8. The CDR3 reads CASSLITGTGQNTEAFF. In DNA form, the CDR3 reads TGTGCCAGCAGTTTAATTACCGGGACAGGGCAGAACACTGAAGCTTTCTTT. The variable domain in full, with the rest retrieved from reference TRBV28 and TRBJ1-1, is DVKVTQSSRYLVKRTGEKVFLECVQDMDHENMFWYRQDPGLGLRLIYFSYDVKMKEKGDIPEGYSVSREKKERFSLILESASTNQTSMYLCASSLITGTGQNTEAFFGQGTRLTVV.

The chain links TRBV5-1 to TRBJ2-2, with 10 bases matching TRBD2. CDR1 and CDR2 from the germline V gene are SGHRS and YFSETQ. The CDR3 totals 15 residues. Trimming at V came to 4 bases and at J to 6 bases, leaving 6 bases not matched to a gene. In DNA form, the CDR3 reads TGCGCCAGCAGCGGGAGCGGGAGGGCCCCCGGGGAGCTGTTTTTT. Protein product: CASSGSGRAPGELFF.

This chain joins TRBV28 and TRBJ2-2, with D possibly matching TRBD2 (7 bases). V lost 7 bases to trimming and J lost 2 bases, with 11 bases between them. This CDR3 spans 14 amino acids. From germline, CDR1 is MDHEN and CDR2 SYDVKM. Here the CDR3 reads CASKPGGNTGELFF. The CDR3 DNA reads as TGTGCCAGCAAGCCGGGGGGCAACACCGGGGAGCTGTTTTTT.

This clone came up once. The chain combines TRBV5-1 with TRBJ1-4; 10 nucleotides agree with TRBD1. V dropped 4 bases and J dropped 8; count of bases not matched to a gene: 5. This CDR3 region has 14 residues. Per germline, CDR1 SGHRS and CDR2 YFSETQ. The CDR3 is CASSRGQGREKLFF. The CDR3 DNA reads TGCGCCAGCAGCCGGGGACAGGGGAGGGAAAAACTGTTTTTT.

The CDR3 DNA follows: TGCGCCAGCAGCCAAGCGGGGATAGCGGGAGCTTACGAGCAGTACTTC. Residues: CASSQAGIAGAYEQYF. The V and J genes are TRBV4-1 and TRBJ2-7; 9 bases are shared with TRBD2. The CDR3 runs to 16 residues. Unmatched junction bases numbered 8, after V lost 1 base and J lost 4 bases. Germline CDR1 MGHRA, CDR2 YSYEKL.

The chain recombines TRBV7-6 with TRBJ2-3; 12 bases align to TRBD2. The length of the CDR3 is 15 residues. From germline, CDR1 is SGHVS and CDR2 FNYEAQ. V gave up 4 bases and J gave up 7 bases; unmatched junction bases: 6. The CDR3 nucleotides read TGTGCCAGCAGCTCCTCTAGCGGGAGGGTAAATACGCAGTATTTT. It is translated as CASSSSSGRVNTQYF.

The V gene is TRBV7-9, the J gene TRBJ2-7; D is possibly TRBD2 (6 bases). The V end was cut by 5 bases, the J end by 6 bases, with 14 bases between. Germline V gives CDR1 SEHNR, CDR2 FQNEAQ (reference sequence). The CDR3 totals 13 residues. The CDR3 DNA reads TGTGCCAGCAGCCAAACGGGAGTGGGCGAGCAGTACTTC. Translated, it gives CASSQTGVGEQYF.

The CDR3: CSVKRGRQVGYTF. The CDR3 DNA follows: TGCAGCGTTAAGAGGGGCCGACAGGTCGGCTACACCTTC. The V call is TRBV29-1, the J call TRBJ1-2, with D possibly TRBD1 on 6 matching bases. Germline V CDR1 and CDR2: SQVTM, ANQGSEA. Trimming took off 5 bases at V and 8 bases at J, with 18 bases between the two ends. The CDR3 is 13 residues long.

The chain is built from TRBV15 and TRBJ1-3; possibly TRBD1 for D (5 bases). The germline gives CDR1 LNHNV, CDR2 YYDKDF (reference sequence). The length of the CDR3 is 13 residues. Trimming removed 2 bases from V and 7 bases from J, with 9 bases in between. DNA for the CDR3: TGTGCCACCAGCAGACCCAGGGCGAACACCATATATTTT. It specifies CATSRPRANTIYF.

In DNA, the CDR3 is TGTGCCAGCAGCCCCTCGGGGGGGGTTTCCTACAATGAGCAGTTCTTC. Encoded protein: CASSPSGGVSYNEQFF. V is TRBV7-9 and J is TRBJ2-1, with 8 bases matching TRBD2. This CDR3 is built from 16 residues. The germline V gene encodes CDR1 SEHNR and CDR2 FQNEAQ (reference sequence). Losses at the gene ends were 5 bases for V and 1 base for J; bases not matched to a gene: 7.